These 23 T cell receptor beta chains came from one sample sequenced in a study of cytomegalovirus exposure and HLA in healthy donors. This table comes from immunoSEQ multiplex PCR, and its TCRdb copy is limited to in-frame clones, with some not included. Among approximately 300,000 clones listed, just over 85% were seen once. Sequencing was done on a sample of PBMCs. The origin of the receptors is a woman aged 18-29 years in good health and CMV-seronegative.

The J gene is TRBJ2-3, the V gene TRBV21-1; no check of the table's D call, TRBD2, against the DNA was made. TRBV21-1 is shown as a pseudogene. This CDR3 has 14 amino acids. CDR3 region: CASLRGSSTDTQYF. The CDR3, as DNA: TGTGCCAGCCTCCGAGGGTCGAGCACAGATACGCAGTATTTT.

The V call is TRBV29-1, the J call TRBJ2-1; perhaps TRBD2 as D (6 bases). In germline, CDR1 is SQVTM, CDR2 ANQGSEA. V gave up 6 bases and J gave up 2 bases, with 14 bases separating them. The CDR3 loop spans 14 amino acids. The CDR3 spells CSVVAPGAYNEQFF. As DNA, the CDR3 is TGCAGCGTGGTGGCTCCGGGAGCCTACAATGAGCAGTTCTTC.

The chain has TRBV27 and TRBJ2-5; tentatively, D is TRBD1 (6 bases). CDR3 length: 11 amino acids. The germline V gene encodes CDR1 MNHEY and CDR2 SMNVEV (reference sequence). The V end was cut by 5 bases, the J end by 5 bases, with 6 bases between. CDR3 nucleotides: TGTGCCAGCAGTACAGGGGAGACCCAGTACTTC. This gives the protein CASSTGETQYF.

CDR3 region: CASSLAMGRVNTEAFF. The CDR3 DNA reads TGTGCCAGCAGCTTAGCAATGGGCAGGGTGAACACTGAAGCTTTCTTT. The chain combines TRBV7-2 with TRBJ1-1; the D gene is possibly TRBD1 (5 bases). CDR1 and CDR2 from the germline V gene are SGHTA and FQGNSA. V shed 0 bases and J shed 0 bases, with 11 bases lying between them. CDR3 size: 16 residues.

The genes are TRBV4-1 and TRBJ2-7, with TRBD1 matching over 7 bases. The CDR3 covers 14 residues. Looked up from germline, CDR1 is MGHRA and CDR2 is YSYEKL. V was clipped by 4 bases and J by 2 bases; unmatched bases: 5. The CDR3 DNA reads TGCGCCAGCAGCCCGGACAGGCTGACCTACGAGCAGTACTTC. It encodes CASSPDRLTYEQYF.

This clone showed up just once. CDR3 sequence reads: CASSSSSGNTEAFF. The CDR3 DNA follows: TGTGCCAGCAGCTCGTCATCGGGGAACACTGAAGCTTTCTTT. This chain connects TRBV6-6 to TRBJ1-1, with D unclear. Trimming stripped 6 bases from V and 1 base from J, with 12 bases between. This CDR3 is 14 amino acids long. Germline CDR1 reads MNHNY; CDR2 reads SVGAGI (reference sequence).

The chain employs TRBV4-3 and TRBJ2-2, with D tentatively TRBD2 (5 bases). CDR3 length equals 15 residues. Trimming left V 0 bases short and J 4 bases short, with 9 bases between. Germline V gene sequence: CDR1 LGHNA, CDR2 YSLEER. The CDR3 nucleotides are TGCGCCAGCAGCCAAGATAATGGAGGCACCGGGGAGCTGTTTTTT. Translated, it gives CASSQDNGGTGELFF.

The CDR3 sequence is CASSQGSGGSSYNEQFF. The CDR3 DNA is TGCGCCAGCAGCCAAGGTTCCGGCGGGAGTTCCTACAATGAGCAGTTCTTC. The V and J genes are TRBV4-1 and TRBJ2-1; TRBD2 matches at 7 bases. The CDR3 covers 17 residues. The trim removed 1 base at V and 1 base at J, leaving 7 bases unmatched. Looked up from germline, CDR1 is MGHRA and CDR2 is YSYEKL.

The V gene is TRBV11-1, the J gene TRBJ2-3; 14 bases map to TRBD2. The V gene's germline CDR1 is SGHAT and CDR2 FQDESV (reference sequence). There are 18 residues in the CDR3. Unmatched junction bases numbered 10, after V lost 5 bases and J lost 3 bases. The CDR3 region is CASSTPGLAGVSTDTQYF. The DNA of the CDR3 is TGTGCCAGCAGCACACCGGGACTAGCGGGAGTTAGTACAGATACGCAGTATTTT.

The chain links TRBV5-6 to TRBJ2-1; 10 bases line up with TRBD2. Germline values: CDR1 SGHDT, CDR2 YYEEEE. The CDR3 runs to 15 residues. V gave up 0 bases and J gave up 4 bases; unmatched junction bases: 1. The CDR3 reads CASSLVSGRYNEQFF. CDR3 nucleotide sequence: TGTGCCAGCAGCTTGGTTAGCGGGAGGTACAATGAGCAGTTCTTC.

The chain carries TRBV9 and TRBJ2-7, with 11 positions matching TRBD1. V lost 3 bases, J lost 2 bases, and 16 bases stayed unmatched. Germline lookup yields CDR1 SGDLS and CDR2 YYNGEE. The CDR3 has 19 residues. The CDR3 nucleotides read TGTGCCAGCAGCGGTCCGGGACAGGGGGTTTCGGGTACAGCCTACGAGCAGTACTTC. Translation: CASSGPGQGVSGTAYEQYF.

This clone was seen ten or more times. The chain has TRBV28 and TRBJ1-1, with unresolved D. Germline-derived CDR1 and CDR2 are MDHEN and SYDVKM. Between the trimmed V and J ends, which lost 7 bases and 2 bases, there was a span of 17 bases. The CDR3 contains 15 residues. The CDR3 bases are TGTGCCAGCAACCCCATGGGGAGACCAAACACTGAAGCTTTCTTT. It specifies CASNPMGRPNTEAFF.

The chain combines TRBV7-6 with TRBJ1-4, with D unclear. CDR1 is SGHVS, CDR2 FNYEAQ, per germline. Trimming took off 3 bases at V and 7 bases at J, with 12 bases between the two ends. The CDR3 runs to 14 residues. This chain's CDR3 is CASSLSGAREKLFF. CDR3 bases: TGTGCCAGCAGCTTGAGCGGTGCCCGTGAAAAACTGTTTTTT.

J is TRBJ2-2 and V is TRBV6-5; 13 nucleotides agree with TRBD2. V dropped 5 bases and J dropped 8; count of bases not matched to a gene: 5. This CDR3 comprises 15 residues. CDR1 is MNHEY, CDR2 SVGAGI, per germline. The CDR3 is CASSPGTSGTGELFF. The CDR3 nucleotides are TGTGCCAGCAGTCCCGGGACTAGCGGGACTGGGGAGCTGTTTTTT.

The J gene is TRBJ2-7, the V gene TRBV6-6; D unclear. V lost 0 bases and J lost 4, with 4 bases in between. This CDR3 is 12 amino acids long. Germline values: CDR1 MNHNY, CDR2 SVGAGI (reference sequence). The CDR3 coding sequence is TGTGCCAGCAGTTACTCCCCATACGAGCAGTACTTC. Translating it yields CASSYSPYEQYF.

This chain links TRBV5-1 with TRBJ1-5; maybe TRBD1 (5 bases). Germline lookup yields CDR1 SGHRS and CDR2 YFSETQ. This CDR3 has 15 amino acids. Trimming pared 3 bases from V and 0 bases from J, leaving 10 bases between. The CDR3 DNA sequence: TGCGCCAGCAGCTCCGGGACTCATAGCAATCAGCCCCAGCATTTT. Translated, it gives CASSSGTHSNQPQHF.

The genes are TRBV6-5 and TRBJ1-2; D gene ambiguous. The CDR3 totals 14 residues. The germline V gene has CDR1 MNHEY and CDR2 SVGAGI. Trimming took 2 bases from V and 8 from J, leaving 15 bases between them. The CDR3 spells CASSYRPGNKGYTF. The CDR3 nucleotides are TGTGCCAGCAGTTACCGTCCCGGGAATAAGGGCTACACCTTC.

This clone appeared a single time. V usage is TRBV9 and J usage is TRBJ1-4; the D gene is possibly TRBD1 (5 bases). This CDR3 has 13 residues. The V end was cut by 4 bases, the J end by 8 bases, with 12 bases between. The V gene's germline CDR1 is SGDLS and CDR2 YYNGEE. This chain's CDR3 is CASSPVSGEKLFF. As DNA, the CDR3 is TGTGCCAGCAGCCCCGTCTCAGGGGAAAAACTGTTTTTT.

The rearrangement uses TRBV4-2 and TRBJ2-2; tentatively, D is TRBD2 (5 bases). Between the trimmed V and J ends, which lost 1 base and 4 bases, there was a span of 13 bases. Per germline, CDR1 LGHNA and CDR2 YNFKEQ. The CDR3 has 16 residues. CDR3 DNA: TGTGCCAGCAGCCAAGTATCGGGGTCGGTCACCGGGGAGCTGTTTTTT. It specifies CASSQVSGSVTGELFF.

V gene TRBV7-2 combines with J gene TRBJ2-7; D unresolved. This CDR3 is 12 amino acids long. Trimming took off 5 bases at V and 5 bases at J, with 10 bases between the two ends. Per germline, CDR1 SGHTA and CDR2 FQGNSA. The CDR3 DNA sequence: TGTGCCAGCAGCCCGTTCGCGGACGAGCAGTACTTC. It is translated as CASSPFADEQYF.

This CDR3 reads CASSSAGGDRGEQYF. The DNA for the CDR3 is TGTGCCAGCAGCTCAGCAGGAGGGGACAGGGGCGAGCAGTACTTC. The chain carries TRBV7-2 and TRBJ2-7; TRBD1 matches 10 bases. CDR1 is SGHTA, CDR2 FQGNSA, per germline. Germline trimming cut 4 bases from V and 6 bases from J; bases unmatched to any gene: 9. CDR3 size: 15 residues.

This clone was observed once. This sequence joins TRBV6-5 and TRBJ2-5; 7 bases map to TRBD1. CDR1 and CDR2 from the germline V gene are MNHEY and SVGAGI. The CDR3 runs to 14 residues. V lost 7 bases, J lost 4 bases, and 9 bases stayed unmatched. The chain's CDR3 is CASTMTGIGETQYF. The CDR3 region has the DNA TGTGCCAGCACCATGACAGGGATAGGAGAGACCCAGTACTTC.

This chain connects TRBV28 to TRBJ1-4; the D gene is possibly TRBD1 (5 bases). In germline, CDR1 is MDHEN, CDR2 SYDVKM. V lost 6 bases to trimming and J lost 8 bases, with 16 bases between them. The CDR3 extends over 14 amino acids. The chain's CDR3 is CASSLGQAGEKLFF. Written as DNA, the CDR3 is TGTGCCAGCAGCTTAGGACAAGCGGGCGAAAAACTGTTTTTT.